In its sample, the clone carrying this T cell receptor (beta chain) was seen once. What it recognizes is unknown. Germline V gives CDR1 SNHLY, CDR2 FYNNEI. The CDR3 covers 14 residues. V trimming: 8 bases; J trimming: 5 bases; junction bases outside the gene matches: 10. Replicate sorted-subset PCRs were loaded with approximately 190 ng DNA, roughly 33,000 T cell genomes. TCRdb's table, derived via immunoSEQ multiplex PCR, lists solely in-frame clones and lacks some. In the table there are roughly 1,000,000 clones, 70% to 80% of which are singletons. In the CD4+ fraction, cells were divided into CD45RA+ naive and CD45RA-negative memory subsets. This entry comes from a study of shared clonotypes between healthy human individuals. Study-level information: A few men and two women, aged 18 to 49, were donors. Study-wide findings and caveats: Naive subsets generally exceeded memory subsets in estimated richness.

This TCR derives from a man between 18 and 35 years old in good health. Some clones in this sample may be carry-over from other donors' samples. V and J are TRBV2 and TRBJ2-3, with 7 bases matching TRBD2. The sequencing input was memory CD4+ T cells from PBMCs. Subset noted: CD45RA-negative fraction. CDR3 sequence reads: CASGTGGGGDTQYF. The CDR3 nucleotides read TGTGCCAGCGGAACGGGGGGAGGTGGAGATACGCAGTATTTT.